The 9 T cell receptor beta chains presented below share a single source sample, sequenced in a study of radiation and T cells in renal cell carcinoma (dated by TCRdb to the early 2020s). Explained via the paper, the time point label denotes: baseline pretreatment blood. This sample's treatment or condition label indicates: 15 Gy SBRT to primary tumor, nephrectomy 4 weeks later. To prepare the library, the immunoSEQ multiplex PCR assay was applied. The immuneACCESS repertoire file appears here via TCRdb, limited to in-frame rearrangements. These files lack a portion of the clones; in checked studies, under half of the deficit traces to unresolved V genes, and the cause of the others is not known. The sample records about 140,000 clones, 83% of which are singletons. The top ten clonotypes cover under 30% of the sample. The source was blood, collected from a patient whose treatment included radiotherapy and nephrectomy. The source is a woman between 45 and 60 years old with renal cell carcinoma.

This clone has a single count. The chain joins TRBV7-9 to TRBJ1-1, with TRBD1 matching over 9 bases. The CDR3 has 16 amino acids. In germline, CDR1 is SEHNR, CDR2 FQNEAQ (reference sequence). V was clipped by 5 bases and J by 5 bases; unmatched bases: 12. The CDR3 reads CASSPGTGTVGTEAFF. CDR3 DNA: TGTGCCAGCAGCCCCGGGACAGGGACGGTGGGGACTGAAGCTTTCTTT. Full variable domain (remainder filled in from reference TRBV7-9 and TRBJ1-1): DTGVSQNPRHKITKRGQNVTFRCDPISEHNRLYWYRQTLGQGPEFLTYFQNEAQLEKSRLLSDRFSAERPKGSFSTLEIQRTEQGDSAMYLCASSPGTGTVGTEAFFGQGTRLTVV.

The chain has TRBV10-3 and TRBJ1-1; weak D call: TRBD1 (5 bases). CDR1 ENHRY and CDR2 SYGVKD come from the germline V gene. V lost 8 bases and J lost 7, with 14 bases in between. This CDR3 contains 12 residues. DNA for the CDR3: TGTGCCATCGGACCCCCCGGGGGTGAAGCTTTCTTT. It codes for CAIGPPGGEAFF.

The V gene is TRBV10-1, the J gene TRBJ2-5; D uncertain. V lost 4 bases to trimming and J lost 5 bases, with 11 bases between them. CDR3 size: 13 residues. CDR1 and CDR2 from the germline V gene are WNHNN and SYGVQD (reference sequence). The CDR3 region is CASSGHVWETQYF. The CDR3 DNA is TGCGCCAGCAGTGGGCACGTATGGGAGACCCAGTACTTC.

V gene TRBV7-2 combines with J gene TRBJ1-1; perhaps TRBD1 as D (5 bases). V shed 1 base and J shed 10 bases, with 10 bases lying between them. The CDR3 consists of 12 residues. CDR1 and CDR2 from the germline V gene are SGHTA and FQGNSA. CDR3 nucleotide sequence: TGTGCCAGCAGCTTAGATCGGGGACCAGCTTTCTTT. It is translated as CASSLDRGPAFF.

The rearrangement joins TRBV4-3 to TRBJ2-2; tentatively, D is TRBD2 (5 bases). V shed 0 bases and J shed 3 bases, with 17 bases lying between them. This CDR3 contains 18 residues. Germline V CDR1 and CDR2: LGHNA, YSLEER. The chain's CDR3 is CASSQDSPGHGDTGELFF. The CDR3 DNA reads TGCGCCAGCAGCCAAGATTCCCCCGGGCACGGGGACACCGGGGAGCTGTTTTTT.

CDR3 in DNA: TGCAGCGTTGGTACGTCAGGGGAAAACTATGGCTACACCTTC. Its protein is CSVGTSGENYGYTF. V usage is TRBV29-1 and J usage is TRBJ1-2, with D possibly being TRBD1 (6 bases). The CDR3 sequence is 14 residues long. Per germline, CDR1 SQVTM and CDR2 ANQGSEA. Trimming took 4 bases from V and 2 from J, leaving 14 bases between them. Filled out from reference TRBV29-1 and TRBJ1-2, the complete variable domain reads SAVISQKPSRDICQRGTSLTIQCQVDSQVTMMFWYRQQPGQSLTLIATANQGSEATYESGFVIDKFPISRPNLTFSTLTVSNMSPEDSSIYLCSVGTSGENYGYTFGSGTRLTVV.

The genes are TRBV28 and TRBJ1-2; D ambiguous. Trimming left V 7 bases short and J 6 bases short, with 9 bases between. The germline V gene has CDR1 MDHEN and CDR2 SYDVKM. The CDR3 has 11 residues. The CDR3 coding sequence is TGTGCCAGCATTGGCGGGCATGGCTACACCTTC. Encoded protein: CASIGGHGYTF.

This rearrangement joins TRBV14 to TRBJ1-6; D may be TRBD1 (5 bases). Germline CDR1 SGHDN, CDR2 FVKESK. V was clipped by 4 bases and J by 10 bases, with 17 bases between them. The CDR3 length is 15 residues. The CDR3 spells CASSRGDRLSSPLHF. The CDR3 bases are TGTGCCAGCAGCCGTGGGGACCGGTTGTCCTCACCCCTCCACTTT.

The V gene is TRBV4-1, the J gene TRBJ1-2; D may be TRBD1 (5 bases). Germline values: CDR1 MGHRA, CDR2 YSYEKL. The CDR3 runs to 17 residues. Trimming took 0 bases from V and 5 from J, leaving 19 bases between them. The CDR3 here is CASSQDLGEIVRYGYTF. The CDR3, as DNA: TGCGCCAGCAGCCAAGATTTGGGGGAGATAGTACGGTATGGCTACACCTTC.